The T cell receptor beta chain described here comes from a study of cytomegalovirus exposure and HLA in healthy donors. Overall study: Earlier results showed approximately 110 million unique TCR beta sequences derived from approximately 180 million T cells. Study observations and caveats: Researchers catalogued 150 or so TCR beta chains as cytomegalovirus-associated.

Researchers ran the PCR with 60 Vbeta and 13 Jbeta primers. Repertoires were generated with immunoSEQ multiplex PCR, while TCRdb's copy carries only in-frame clones and drops some. The sample has fewer than 40,000 clones, about 70% seen once. A remark on this clone: As yet, its antigen is unknown.

CDR3 size: 15 residues. J lost 8 bases, V lost 3 bases, and 10 bases had no gene match. Germline loops: CDR1 SGDLS, CDR2 YYNGEE. Donors likely had unrecorded immune exposures despite being nominally healthy when sampled. Input material: PBMCs. J is TRBJ2-1 and V is TRBV9; 8 nucleotides match TRBD1. The receptor was isolated from a man aged 35 to 55 in good health and CMV-seropositive. The CDR3 DNA reads TGTGCCAGCAGCGGAGGACAGGGTTTACGGGATGAGCAGTTCTTC. Protein sequence: CASSGGQGLRDEQFF.